Given below is one T cell receptor (beta chain) in context. This specimen comes from a study of blood T cell repertoires in COVID-19. About the research overall: COVID-19 samples collected from the United States, Italy and Spain covered acute and convalescent phases.

Using immunoSEQ multiplex PCR, the repertoire was profiled, and TCRdb retains in-frame clones only, with some absent. The sample records a few hundred thousand clones, around 82% being singletons. Participant-reported clinical history was the basis for cohort assignment. Donors in Cohort 3 counted as recovered after two negative PCRs, clearance, or symptom resolution. There are 16 residues in the CDR3. Germline values: CDR1 KGHSH, CDR2 LQKENI. V lost 5 bases to trimming and J lost 1 base; unmatched junction nucleotides: 9. The chain couples TRBV18 to TRBJ2-7; 9 bases are shared with TRBD2. Sequences were obtained from PBMCs or T cells enriched from blood (not recorded which). The TCR originated in a man aged 50 to 59 who had recovered from COVID-19. For the CDR3, the DNA is TGTGCCAGCTCATCAACTCAGCGGGGGGCGTCCTACGAGCAGTACTTC. Translation gives CASSSTQRGASYEQYF.